This TCR beta chain is from a study of shared clonotypes between healthy human individuals. Whole-study findings and limits: Lower generation probabilities were found for non-shared clonotypes than for those shared by all four donors. Clonotype sharing among donors likely depends on sequencing depth.

Genomic DNA (from each subset) was split evenly across several immunoSEQ plates. Produced via immunoSEQ multiplex PCR; TCRdb's table is partial and in-frame only. The sample lists about 2.3 million clones; approximately 90% were seen once. The CDR3 consists of 17 residues. Trimming stripped 4 bases from V and 2 bases from J, with 19 bases between. Germline loops: CDR1 SGHNT, CDR2 YYREEE (reference sequence). A word on this clone: No antigen is known for it.

This receptor was taken from a man aged 18 to 29 in good health. Some clones in this sample may be carry-over from other donors' samples. The chain uses TRBV5-4 and TRBJ1-3; D is possibly TRBD1 (6 bases). The specimen sequenced was naive CD4+ T cells from PBMCs. Subset in this sample: CD45RA+ positively selected. Here the CDR3 reads CASSRRPLGAPGNTIYF. Written as DNA, the CDR3 is TGTGCCAGCAGCCGACGCCCGCTGGGGGCCCCTGGAAACACCATATATTTT.